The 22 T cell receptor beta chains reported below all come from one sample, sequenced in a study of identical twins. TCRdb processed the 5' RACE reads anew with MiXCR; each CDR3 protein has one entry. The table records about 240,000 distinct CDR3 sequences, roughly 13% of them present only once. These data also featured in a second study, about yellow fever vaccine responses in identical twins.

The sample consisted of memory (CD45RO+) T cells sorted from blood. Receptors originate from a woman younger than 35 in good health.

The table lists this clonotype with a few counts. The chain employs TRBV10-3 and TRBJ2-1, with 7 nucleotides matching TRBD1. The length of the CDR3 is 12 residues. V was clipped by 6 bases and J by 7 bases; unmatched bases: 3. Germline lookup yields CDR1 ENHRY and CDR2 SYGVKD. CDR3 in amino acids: CAIRDRENEQFF. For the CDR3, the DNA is TGTGCCATCAGAGACAGGGAGAATGAGCAGTTCTTC.

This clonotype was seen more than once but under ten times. DNA of the CDR3: TGTGCCAGCAGTTTCGTACAGGGCGCCGGGGCCAACGTCCTGACTTTC. This translates into CASSFVQGAGANVLTF. The chain carries TRBV6-5 and TRBJ2-6; D is possibly TRBD1 (6 bases). Germline lookup yields CDR1 MNHEY and CDR2 SVGAGI. This CDR3 has 16 residues. The germline V and J ends were trimmed by 4 bases and 4 bases, with 14 bases remaining between them.

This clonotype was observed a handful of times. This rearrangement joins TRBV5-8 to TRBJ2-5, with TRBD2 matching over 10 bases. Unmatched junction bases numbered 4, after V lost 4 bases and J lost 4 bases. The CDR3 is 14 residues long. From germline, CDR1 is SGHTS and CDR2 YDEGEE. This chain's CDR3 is CASSRPSGRETQYF. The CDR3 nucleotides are TGTGCCAGCAGCCGACCTAGCGGGAGAGAGACCCAGTACTTC.

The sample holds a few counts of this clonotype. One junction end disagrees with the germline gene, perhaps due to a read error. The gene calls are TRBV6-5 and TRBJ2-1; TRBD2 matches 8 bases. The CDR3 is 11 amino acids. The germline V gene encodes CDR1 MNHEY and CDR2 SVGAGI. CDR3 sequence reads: CASGQIAGSLF. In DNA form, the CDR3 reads TGTGCCAGCGGCCAAATAGCGGGAAGTCTCTTC.

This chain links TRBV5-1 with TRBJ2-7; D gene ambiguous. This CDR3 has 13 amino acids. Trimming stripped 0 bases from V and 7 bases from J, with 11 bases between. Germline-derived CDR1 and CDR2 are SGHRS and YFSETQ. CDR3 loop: CASSLEVGYEQYF. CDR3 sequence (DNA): TGCGCCAGCAGCTTGGAGGTAGGATATGAGCAGTACTTC.

This CDR3 is CASSLVAGGRETQYF. The DNA of the CDR3 is TGCGCCAGCAGCTTGGTGGCAGGGGGTCGGGAGACCCAGTACTTC. The rearrangement joins TRBV5-1 to TRBJ2-5, with TRBD1 matching 7 bases. V shed 0 bases and J 5 bases; nucleotides not matched to a gene: 7. CDR3 length equals 15 residues. CDR1 and CDR2 (germline): SGHRS, YFSETQ.

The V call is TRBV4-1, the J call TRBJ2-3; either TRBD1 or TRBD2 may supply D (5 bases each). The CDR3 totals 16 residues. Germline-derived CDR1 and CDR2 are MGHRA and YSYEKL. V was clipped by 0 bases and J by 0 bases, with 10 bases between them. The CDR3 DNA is TGCGCCAGCAGCCAAGAAGCAGGGAGAAGCACAGATACGCAGTATTTT. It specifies CASSQEAGRSTDTQYF.

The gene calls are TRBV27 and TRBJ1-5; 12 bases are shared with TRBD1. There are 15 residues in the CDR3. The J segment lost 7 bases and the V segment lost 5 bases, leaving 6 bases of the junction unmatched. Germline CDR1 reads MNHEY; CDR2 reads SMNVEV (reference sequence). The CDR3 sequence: CASSIAGQGAQPQHF. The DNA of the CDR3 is TGTGCCAGCAGTATCGCGGGACAGGGGGCCCAGCCCCAGCATTTT.

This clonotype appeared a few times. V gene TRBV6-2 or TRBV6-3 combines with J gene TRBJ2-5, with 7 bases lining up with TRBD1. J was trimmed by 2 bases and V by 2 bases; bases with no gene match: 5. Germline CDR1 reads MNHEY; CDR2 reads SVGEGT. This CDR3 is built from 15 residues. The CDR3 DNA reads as TGTGCCAGCAGTTACCACACAGGGGAACAAGAGACCCAGTACTTC. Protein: CASSYHTGEQETQYF.

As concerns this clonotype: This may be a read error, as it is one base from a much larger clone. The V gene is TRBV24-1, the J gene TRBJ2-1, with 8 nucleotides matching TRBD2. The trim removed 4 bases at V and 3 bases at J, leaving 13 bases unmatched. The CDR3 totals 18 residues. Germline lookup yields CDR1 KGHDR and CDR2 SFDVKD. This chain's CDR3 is CATSESGISGTIYNEQFF. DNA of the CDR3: TGTGCCACCAGTGAGTCCGGGATTAGCGGGACTATCTACAATGAGCAGTTCTTC.

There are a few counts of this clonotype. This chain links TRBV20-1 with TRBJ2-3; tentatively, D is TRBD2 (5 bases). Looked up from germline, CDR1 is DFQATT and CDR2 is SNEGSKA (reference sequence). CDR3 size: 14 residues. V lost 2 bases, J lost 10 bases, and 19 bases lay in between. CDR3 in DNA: TGCAGTGCTAGACAGGCGATTACCCCCGGGGCGCAGTATTTT. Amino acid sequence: CSARQAITPGAQYF.

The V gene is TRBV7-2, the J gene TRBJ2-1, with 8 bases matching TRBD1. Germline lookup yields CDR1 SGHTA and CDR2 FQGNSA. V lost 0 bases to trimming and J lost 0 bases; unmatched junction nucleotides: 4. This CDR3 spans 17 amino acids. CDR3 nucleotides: TGTGCCAGCAGCTTAGCGGGACAGGCGAGCTCCTACAATGAGCAGTTCTTC. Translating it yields CASSLAGQASSYNEQFF.

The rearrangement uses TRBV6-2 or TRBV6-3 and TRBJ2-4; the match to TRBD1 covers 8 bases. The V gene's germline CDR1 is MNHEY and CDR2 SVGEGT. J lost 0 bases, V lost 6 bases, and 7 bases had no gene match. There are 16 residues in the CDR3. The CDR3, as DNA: TGTGCCAGCAGCTCCGGACAGGGCGAAGCCAAAAACATTCAGTACTTC. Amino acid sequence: CASSSGQGEAKNIQYF.

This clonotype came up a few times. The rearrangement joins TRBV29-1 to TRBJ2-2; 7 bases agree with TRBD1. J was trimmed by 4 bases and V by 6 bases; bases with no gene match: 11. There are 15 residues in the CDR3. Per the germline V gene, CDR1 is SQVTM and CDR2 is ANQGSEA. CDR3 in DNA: TGCAGCGTCCCCCCTGGACAGGTTCCCACCGGGGAGCTGTTTTTT. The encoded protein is CSVPPGQVPTGELFF.

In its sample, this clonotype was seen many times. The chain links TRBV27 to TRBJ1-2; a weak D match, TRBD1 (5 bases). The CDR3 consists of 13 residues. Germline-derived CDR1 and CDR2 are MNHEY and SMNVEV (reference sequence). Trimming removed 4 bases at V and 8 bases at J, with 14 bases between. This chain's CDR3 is CASSSSQGWGYTF. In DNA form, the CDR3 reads TGTGCCAGCAGTTCCTCCCAGGGCTGGGGCTACACCTTC.

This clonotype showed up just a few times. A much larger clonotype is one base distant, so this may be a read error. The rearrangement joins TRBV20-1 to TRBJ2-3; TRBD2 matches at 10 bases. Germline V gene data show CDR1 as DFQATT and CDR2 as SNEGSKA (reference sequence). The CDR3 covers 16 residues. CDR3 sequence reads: CCAKRVLAGDVDTQYF. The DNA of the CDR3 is TGCTGTGCTAAGCGTGTTCTAGCGGGAGACGTAGATACGCAGTATTTT.

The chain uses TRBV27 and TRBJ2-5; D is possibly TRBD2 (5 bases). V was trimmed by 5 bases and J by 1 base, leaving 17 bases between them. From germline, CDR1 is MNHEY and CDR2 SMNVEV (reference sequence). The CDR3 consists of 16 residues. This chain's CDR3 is CASSTIFQDFQETQYF. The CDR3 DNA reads TGTGCCAGCAGTACCATCTTCCAGGACTTCCAAGAGACCCAGTACTTC.

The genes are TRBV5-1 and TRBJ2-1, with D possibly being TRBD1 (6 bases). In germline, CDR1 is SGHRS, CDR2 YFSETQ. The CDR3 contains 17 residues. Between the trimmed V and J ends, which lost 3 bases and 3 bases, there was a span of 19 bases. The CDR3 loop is CASSSSQGQTLYNEQFF. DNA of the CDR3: TGCGCCAGCAGCTCGAGCCAAGGACAGACCCTCTACAATGAGCAGTTCTTC.

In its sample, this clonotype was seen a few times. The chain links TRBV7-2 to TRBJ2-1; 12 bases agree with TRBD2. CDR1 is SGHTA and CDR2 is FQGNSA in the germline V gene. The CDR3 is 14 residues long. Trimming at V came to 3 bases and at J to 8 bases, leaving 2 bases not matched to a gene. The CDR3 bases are TGTGCCAGCAGCTTCGCTAGCGGGAGGGATGAGCAGTTCTTC. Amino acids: CASSFASGRDEQFF.

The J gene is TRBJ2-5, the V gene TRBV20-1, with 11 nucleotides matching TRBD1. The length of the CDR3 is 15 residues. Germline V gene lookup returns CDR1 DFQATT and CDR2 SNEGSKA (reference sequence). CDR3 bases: TGCAGCGTTAACCCGGGACAGGGGGATTATGGGACCCAGTACTTC. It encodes CSVNPGQGDYGTQYF.

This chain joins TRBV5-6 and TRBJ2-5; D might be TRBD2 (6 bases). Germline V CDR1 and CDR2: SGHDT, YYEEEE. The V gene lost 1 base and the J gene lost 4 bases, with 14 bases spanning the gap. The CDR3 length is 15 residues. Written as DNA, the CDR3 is TGTGCCAGCAGCTTGACCAGCGGGCTTACAGAGACCCAGTACTTC. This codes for CASSLTSGLTETQYF.

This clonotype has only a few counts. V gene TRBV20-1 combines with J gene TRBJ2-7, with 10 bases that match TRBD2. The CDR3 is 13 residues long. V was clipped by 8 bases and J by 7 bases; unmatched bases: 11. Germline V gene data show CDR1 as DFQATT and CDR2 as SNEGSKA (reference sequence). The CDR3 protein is CSPELAGLEEQYF. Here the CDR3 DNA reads TGCAGTCCCGAACTAGCGGGATTAGAAGAGCAGTACTTC.